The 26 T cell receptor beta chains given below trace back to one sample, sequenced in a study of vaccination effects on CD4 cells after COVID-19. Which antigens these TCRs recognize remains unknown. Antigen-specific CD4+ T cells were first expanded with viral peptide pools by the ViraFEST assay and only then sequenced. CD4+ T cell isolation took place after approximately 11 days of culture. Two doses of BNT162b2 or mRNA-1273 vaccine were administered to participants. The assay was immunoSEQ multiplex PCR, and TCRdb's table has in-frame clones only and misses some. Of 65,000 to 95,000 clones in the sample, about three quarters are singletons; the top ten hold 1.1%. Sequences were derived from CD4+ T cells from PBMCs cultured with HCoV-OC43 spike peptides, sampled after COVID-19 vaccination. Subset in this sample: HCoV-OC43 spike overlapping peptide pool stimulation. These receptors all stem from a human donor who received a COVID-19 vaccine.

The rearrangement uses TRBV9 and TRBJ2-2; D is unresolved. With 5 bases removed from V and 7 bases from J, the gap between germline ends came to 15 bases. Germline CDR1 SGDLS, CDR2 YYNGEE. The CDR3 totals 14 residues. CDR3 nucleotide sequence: TGTGCCAGCAGGTTTTCGGACCTCGGCGGGGAGCTGTTTTTT. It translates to CASRFSDLGGELFF.

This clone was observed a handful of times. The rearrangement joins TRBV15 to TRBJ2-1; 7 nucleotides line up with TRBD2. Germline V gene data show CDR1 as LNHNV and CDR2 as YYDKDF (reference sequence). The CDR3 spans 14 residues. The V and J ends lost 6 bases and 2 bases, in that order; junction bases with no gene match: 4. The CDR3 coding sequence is TGTGCCACCAGGGGAGGGGAGGCCTACAATGAGCAGTTCTTC. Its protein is CATRGGEAYNEQFF.

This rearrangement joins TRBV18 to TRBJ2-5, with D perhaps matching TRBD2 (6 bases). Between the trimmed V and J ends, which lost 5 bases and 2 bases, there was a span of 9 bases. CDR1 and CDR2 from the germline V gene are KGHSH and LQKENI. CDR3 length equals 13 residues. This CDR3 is CASSSGLQETQYF. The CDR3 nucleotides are TGTGCCAGCTCATCGGGACTTCAAGAGACCCAGTACTTC.

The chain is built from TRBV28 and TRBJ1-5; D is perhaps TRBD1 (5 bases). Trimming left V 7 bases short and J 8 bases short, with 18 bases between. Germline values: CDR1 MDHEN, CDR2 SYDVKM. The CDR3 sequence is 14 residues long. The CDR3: CASTPGGARKPQHF. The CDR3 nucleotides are TGTGCCAGCACCCCTGGAGGGGCGCGGAAGCCCCAGCATTTT.

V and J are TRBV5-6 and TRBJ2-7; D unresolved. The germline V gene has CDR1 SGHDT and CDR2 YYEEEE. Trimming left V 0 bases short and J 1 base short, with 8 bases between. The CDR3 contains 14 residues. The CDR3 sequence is CASSLEGLSYEQYV. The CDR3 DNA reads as TGTGCCAGCAGCTTGGAAGGGCTTTCCTACGAGCAGTACGTC.

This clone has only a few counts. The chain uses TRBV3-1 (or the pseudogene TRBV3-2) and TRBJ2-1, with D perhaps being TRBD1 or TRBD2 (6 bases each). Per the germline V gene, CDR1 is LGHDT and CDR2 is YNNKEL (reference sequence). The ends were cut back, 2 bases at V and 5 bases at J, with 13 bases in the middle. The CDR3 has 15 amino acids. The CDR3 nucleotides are TGTGCCAGCAGCCAAAGGGGGGCTACAAACAATGAGCAGTTCTTC. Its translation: CASSQRGATNNEQFF.

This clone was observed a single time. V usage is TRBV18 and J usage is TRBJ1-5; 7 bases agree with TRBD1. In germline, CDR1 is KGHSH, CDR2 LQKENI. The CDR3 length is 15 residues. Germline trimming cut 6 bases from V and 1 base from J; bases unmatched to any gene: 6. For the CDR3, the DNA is TGTGCCAGCTCCCCATCGGGACAGAGCAATCAGCCCCAGCATTTT. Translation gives CASSPSGQSNQPQHF.

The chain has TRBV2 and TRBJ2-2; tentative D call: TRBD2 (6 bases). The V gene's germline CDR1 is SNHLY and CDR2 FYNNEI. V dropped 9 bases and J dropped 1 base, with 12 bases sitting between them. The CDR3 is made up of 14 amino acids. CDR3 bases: TGTGCCAGTATAGCGGACCGGAACACCGGGGAGCTGTTTTTT. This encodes CASIADRNTGELFF.

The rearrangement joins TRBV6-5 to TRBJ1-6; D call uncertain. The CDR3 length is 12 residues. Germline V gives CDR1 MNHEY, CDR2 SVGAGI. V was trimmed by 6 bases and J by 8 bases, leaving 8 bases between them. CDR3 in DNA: TGTGCCAGCAGGTACAGCCATTCACCCCTCCACTTT. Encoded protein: CASRYSHSPLHF.

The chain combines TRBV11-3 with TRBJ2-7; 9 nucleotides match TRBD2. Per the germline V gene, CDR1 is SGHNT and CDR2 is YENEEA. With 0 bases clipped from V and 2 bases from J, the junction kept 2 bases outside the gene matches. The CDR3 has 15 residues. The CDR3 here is CASSLDSSGAYEQYV. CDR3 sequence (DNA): TGTGCCAGCAGCTTAGATTCTAGCGGGGCCTACGAGCAGTACGTC.

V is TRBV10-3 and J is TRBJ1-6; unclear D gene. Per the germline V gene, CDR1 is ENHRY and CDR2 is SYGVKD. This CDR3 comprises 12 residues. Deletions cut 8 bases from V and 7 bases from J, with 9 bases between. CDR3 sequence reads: CAIREGNSPLHF. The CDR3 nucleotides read TGTGCCATCCGAGAAGGGAATTCACCCCTCCACTTT.

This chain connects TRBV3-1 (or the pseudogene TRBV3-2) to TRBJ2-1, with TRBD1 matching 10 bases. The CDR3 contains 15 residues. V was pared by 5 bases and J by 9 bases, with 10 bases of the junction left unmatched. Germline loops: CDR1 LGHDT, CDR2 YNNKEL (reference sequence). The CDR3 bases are TGTGCCAGCAGCTCGACAGGGGGCCGGTCGTCTGAGCAGTTCTTC. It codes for CASSSTGGRSSEQFF.

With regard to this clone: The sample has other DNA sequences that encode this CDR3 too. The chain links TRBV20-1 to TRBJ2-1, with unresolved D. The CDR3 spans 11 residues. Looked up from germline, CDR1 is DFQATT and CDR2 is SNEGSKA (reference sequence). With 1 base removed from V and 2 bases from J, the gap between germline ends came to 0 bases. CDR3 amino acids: CSARAYNEQFF. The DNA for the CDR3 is TGCAGTGCTAGAGCCTACAATGAGCAGTTCTTC.

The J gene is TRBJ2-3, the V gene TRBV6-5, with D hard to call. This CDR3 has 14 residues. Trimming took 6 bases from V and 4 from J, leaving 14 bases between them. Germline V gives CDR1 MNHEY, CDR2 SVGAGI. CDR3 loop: CASSTPLMADTQYF. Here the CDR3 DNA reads TGTGCCAGCAGCACCCCTCTTATGGCAGATACGCAGTATTTT.

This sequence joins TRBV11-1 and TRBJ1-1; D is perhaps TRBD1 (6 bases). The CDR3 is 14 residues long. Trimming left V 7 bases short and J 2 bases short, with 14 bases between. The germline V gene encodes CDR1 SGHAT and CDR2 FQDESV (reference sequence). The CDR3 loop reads CASTDRGTNTEAFF. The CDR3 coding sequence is TGTGCCAGCACCGATAGGGGGACCAACACTGAAGCTTTCTTT.

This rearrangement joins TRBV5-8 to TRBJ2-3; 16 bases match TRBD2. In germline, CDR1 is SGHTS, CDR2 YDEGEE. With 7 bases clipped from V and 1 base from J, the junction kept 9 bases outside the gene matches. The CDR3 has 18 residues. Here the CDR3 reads CASPSGLAGGRGTDTQYF. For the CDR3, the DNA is TGTGCCAGCCCCTCGGGACTAGCGGGGGGGCGGGGCACAGATACGCAGTATTTT.

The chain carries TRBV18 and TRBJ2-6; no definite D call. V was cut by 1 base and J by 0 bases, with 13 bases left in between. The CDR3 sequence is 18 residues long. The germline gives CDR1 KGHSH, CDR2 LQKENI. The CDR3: CASSPRSGVSSGANVLTF. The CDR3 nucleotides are TGTGCCAGCTCACCACGGAGTGGAGTCTCCTCTGGGGCCAACGTCCTGACTTTC.

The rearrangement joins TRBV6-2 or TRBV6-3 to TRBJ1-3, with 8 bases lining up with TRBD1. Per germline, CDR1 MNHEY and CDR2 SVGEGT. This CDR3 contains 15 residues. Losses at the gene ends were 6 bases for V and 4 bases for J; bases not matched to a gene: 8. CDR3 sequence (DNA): TGTGCCAGCAGCCGCCCGACAGGGGCCGGAAACACCATATATTTT. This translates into CASSRPTGAGNTIYF.

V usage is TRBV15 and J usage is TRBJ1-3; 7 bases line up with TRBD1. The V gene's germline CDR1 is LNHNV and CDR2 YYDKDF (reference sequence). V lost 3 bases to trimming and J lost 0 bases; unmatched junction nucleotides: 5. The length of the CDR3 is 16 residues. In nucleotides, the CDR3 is TGTGCCACCAGCAGCGCCTGGACAGGCTCTGGAAACACCATATATTTT. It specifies CATSSAWTGSGNTIYF.

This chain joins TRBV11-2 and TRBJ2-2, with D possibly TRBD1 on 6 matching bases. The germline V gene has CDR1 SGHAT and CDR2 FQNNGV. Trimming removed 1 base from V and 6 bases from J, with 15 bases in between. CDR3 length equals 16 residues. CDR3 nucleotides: TGTGCCAGCAGCTTAGTAGGGGCCAGGGGATCCGGGGAGCTGTTTTTT. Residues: CASSLVGARGSGELFF. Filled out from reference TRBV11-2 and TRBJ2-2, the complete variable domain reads EAGVAQSPRYKIIEKRQSVAFWCNPISGHATLYWYQQILGQGPKLLIQFQNNGVVDDSQLPKDRFSAERLKGVDSTLKIQPAKLEDSAVYLCASSLVGARGSGELFFGEGSRLTVL.

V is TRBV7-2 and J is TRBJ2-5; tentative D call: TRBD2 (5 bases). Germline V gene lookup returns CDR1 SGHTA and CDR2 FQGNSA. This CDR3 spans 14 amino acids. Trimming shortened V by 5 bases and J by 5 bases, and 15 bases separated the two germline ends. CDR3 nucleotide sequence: TGTGCCAGCAGCGAGACTAAAGCTCGGGAGACCCAGTACTTC. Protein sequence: CASSETKARETQYF.

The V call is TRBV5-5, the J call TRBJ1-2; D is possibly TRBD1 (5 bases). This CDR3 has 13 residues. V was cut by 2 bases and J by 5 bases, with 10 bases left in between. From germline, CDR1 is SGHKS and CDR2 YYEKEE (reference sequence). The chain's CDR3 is CASSLSGRYGYTF. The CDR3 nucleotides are TGTGCCAGCAGCTTATCAGGGCGGTATGGCTACACCTTC.

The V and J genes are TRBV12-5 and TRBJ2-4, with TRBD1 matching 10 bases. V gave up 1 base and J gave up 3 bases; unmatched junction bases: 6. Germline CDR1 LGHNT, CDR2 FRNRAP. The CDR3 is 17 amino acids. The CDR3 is CASGLGQGAIGKNIQYF. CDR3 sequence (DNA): TGTGCTAGTGGTTTGGGACAGGGGGCTATAGGCAAAAACATTCAGTACTTC.

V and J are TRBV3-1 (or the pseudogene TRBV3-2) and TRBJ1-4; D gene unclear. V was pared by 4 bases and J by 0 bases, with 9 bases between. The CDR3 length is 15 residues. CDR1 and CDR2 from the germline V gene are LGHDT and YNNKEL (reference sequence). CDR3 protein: CASSLWTATNEKLFF. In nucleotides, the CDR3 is TGTGCCAGCAGCCTCTGGACTGCAACTAATGAAAAACTGTTTTTT.

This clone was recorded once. This CDR3 is CASSRVLGTGETEAFF. The CDR3, as DNA: TGCGCCAGCAGCCGAGTATTGGGGACAGGGGAGACTGAAGCTTTCTTT. J is TRBJ1-1 and V is TRBV4-3, with 10 bases aligning to TRBD1. Trimming at V came to 4 bases and at J to 5 bases, leaving 10 bases not matched to a gene. Germline CDR1 LGHNA, CDR2 YSLEER. This CDR3 spans 16 amino acids.

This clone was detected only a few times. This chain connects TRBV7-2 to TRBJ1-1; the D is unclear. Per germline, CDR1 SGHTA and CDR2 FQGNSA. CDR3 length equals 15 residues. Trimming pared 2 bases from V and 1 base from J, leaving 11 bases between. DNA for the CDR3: TGTGCCAGCAGCTTAATCTGGACGGGGAACACTGAAGCTTTCTTT. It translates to CASSLIWTGNTEAFF.